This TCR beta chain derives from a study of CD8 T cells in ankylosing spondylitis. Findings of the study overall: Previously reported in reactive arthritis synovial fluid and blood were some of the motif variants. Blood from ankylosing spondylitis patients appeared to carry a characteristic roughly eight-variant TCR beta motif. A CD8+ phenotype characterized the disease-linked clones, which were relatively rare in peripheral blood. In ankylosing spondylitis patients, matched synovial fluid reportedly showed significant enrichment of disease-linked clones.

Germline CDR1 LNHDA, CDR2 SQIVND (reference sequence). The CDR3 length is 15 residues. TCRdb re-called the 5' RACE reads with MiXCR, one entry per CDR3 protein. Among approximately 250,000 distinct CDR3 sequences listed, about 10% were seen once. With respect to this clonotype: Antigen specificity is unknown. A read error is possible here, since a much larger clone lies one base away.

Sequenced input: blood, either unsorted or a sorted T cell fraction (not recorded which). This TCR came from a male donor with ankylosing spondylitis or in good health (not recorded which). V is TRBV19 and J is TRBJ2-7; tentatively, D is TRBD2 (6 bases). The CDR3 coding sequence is TGTGCCAGTAGTACCCCCGGGACTCCTCCTCACGAGCAGTCCTTC. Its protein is CASSTPGTPPHEQSF.